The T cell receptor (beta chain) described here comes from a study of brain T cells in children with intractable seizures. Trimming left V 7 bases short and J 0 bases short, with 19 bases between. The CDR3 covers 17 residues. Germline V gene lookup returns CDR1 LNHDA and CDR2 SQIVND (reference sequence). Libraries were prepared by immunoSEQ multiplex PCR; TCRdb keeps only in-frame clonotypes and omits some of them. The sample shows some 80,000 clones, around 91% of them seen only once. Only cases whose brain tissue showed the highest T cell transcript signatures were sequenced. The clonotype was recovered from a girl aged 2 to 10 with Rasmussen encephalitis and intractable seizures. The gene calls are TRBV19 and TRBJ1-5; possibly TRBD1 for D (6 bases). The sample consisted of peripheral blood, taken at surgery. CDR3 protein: CASTLTGSMFSNQPQHF. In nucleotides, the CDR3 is TGTGCCAGTACTCTTACAGGGTCAATGTTTAGCAATCAGCCCCAGCATTTT.